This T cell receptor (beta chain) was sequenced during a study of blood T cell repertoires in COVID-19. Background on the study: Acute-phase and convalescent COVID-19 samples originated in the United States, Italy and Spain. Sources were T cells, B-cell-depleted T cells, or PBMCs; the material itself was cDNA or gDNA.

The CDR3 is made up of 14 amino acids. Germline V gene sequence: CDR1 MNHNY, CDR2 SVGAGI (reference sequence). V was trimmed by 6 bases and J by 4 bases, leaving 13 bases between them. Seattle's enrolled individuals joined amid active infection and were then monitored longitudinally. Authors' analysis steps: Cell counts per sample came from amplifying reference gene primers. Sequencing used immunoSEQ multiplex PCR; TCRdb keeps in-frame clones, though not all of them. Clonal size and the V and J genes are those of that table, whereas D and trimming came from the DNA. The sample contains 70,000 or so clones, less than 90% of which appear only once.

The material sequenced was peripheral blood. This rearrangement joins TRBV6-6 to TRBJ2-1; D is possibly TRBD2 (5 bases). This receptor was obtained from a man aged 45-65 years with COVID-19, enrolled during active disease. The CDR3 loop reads CASRGLREYNEQFF. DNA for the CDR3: TGTGCCAGCAGAGGCCTGAGGGAGTACAATGAGCAGTTCTTC.